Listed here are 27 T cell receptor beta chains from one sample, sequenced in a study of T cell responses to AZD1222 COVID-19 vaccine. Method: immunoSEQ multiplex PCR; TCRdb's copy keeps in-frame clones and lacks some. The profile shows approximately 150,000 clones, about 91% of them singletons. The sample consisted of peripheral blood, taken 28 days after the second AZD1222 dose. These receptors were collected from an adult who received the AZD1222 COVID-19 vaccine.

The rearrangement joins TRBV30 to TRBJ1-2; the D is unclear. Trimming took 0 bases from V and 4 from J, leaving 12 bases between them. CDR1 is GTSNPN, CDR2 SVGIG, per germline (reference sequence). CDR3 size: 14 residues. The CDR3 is CAWSVPFNVYGYTF. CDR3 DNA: TGTGCCTGGAGTGTACCCTTCAACGTCTATGGCTACACCTTC.

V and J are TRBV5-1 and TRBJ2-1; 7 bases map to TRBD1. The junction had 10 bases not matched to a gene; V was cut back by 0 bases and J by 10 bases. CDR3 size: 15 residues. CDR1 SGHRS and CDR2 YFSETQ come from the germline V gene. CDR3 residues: CASSLEGGTKREQFF. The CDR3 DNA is TGCGCCAGCAGCTTGGAAGGGGGCACAAAGCGCGAGCAGTTCTTC.

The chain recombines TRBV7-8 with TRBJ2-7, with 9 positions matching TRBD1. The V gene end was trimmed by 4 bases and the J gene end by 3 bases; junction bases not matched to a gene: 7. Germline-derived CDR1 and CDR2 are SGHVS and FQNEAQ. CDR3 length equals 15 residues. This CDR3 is CASSSLGTGNYEQYF. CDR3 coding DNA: TGTGCCAGCAGCTCCCTTGGGACAGGGAACTACGAGCAGTACTTC.

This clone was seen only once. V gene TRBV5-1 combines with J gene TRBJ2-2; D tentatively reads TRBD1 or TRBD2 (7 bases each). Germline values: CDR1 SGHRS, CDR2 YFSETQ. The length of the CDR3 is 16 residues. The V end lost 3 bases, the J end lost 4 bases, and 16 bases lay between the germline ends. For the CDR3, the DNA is TGCGCCAGCAGCTGGTCAGGGGGGGCTTTCACCGGGGAGCTGTTTTTT. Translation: CASSWSGGAFTGELFF.

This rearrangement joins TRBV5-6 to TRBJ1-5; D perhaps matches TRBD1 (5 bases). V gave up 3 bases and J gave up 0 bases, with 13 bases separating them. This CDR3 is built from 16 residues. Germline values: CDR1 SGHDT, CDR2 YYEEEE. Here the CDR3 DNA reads TGTGCCAGCAGCTCCCGCAGGGTCGATAGCAATCAGCCCCAGCATTTT. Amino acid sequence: CASSSRRVDSNQPQHF. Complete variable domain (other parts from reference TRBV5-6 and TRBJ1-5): DAGVTQSPTHLIKTRGQQVTLRCSPKSGHDTVSWYQQALGQGPQFIFQYYEEEERQRGNFPDRFSGHQFPNYSSELNVNALLLGDSALYLCASSSRRVDSNQPQHFGDGTRLSIL.

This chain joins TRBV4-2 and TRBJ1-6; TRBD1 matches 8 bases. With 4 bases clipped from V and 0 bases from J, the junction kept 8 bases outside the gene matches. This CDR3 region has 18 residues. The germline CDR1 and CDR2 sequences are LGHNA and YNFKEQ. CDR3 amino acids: CASSLETGDFSYNSPLHF. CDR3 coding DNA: TGTGCCAGCAGCCTCGAGACAGGGGATTTCTCCTATAATTCACCCCTCCACTTT.

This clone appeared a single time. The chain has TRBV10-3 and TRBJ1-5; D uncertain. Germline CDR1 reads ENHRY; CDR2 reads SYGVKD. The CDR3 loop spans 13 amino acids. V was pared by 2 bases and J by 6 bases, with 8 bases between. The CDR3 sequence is CAISETAGQPQHF. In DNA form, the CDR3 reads TGTGCCATCAGTGAGACAGCGGGTCAGCCCCAGCATTTT.

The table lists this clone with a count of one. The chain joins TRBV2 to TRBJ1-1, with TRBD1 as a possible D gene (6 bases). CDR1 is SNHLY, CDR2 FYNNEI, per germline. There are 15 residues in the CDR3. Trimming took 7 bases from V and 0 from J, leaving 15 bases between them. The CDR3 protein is CASKGGAVMNTEAFF. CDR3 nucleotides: TGTGCCAGCAAGGGGGGGGCAGTCATGAACACTGAAGCTTTCTTT.

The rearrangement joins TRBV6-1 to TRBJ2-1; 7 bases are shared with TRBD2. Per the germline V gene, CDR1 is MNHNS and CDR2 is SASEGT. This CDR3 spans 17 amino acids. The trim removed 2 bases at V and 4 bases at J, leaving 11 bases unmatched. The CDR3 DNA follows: TGTGCCAGCAGTGAACTAGCGGCGGCCTGGAAATACAATGAGCAGTTCTTC. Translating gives CASSELAAAWKYNEQFF.

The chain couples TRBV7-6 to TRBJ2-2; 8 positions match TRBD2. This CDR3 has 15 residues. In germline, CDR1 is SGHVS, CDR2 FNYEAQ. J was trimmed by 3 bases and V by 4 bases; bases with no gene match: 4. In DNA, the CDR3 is TGTGCCAGCAGCTGGGCACTAGCGGACACCGGGGAGCTGTTTTTT. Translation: CASSWALADTGELFF.

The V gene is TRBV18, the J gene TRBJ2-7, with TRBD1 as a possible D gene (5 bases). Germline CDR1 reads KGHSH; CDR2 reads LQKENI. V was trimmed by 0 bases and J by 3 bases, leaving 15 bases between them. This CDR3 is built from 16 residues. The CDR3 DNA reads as TGTGCCAGCTCACCACCGCTGGGGCCGGAATTCTACGAGCAGTACTTC. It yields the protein CASSPPLGPEFYEQYF.

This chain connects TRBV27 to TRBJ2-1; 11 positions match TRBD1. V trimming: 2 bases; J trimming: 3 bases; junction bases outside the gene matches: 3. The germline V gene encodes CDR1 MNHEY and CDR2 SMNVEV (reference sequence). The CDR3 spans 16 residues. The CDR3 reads CASSLRGQGVYNEQFF. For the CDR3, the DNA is TGTGCCAGCAGTTTAAGGGGACAGGGGGTCTACAATGAGCAGTTCTTC.

The CDR3 here is CAIRSDNSPLHF. Written as DNA, the CDR3 is TGTGCCATCAGGTCGGATAATTCACCCCTCCACTTT. The J gene is TRBJ1-6, the V gene TRBV10-3; D remains ambiguous. Germline V gene sequence: CDR1 ENHRY, CDR2 SYGVKD. The CDR3 loop spans 12 amino acids. V was shortened by 6 bases and J by 5 bases, with 5 bases between the two germline ends.

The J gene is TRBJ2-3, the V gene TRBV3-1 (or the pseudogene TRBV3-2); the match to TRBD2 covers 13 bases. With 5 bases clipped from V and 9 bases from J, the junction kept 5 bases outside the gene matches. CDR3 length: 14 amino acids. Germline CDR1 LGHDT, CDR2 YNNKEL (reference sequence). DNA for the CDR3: TGTGCCAGCAGCTTCGGACTAGCGGGGGAGACGCAGTATTTT. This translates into CASSFGLAGETQYF.

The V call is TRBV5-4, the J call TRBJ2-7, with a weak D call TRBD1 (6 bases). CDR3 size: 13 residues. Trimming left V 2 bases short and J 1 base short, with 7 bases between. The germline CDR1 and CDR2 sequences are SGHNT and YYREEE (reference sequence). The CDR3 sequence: CASSFGQSYEQYF. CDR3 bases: TGTGCCAGCAGCTTCGGACAGTCCTACGAGCAGTACTTC.

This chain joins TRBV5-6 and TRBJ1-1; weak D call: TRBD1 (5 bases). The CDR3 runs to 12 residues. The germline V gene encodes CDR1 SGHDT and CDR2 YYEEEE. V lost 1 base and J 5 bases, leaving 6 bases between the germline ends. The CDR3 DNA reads TGTGCCAGCAGCTTGCCAGGGACTGAAGCTTTCTTT. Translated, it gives CASSLPGTEAFF.

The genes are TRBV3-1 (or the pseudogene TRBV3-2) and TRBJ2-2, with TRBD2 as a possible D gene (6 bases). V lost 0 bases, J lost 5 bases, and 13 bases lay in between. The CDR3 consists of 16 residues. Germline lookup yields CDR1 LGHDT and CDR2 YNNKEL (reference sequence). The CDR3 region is CASSQDLGGGTGELFF. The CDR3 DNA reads TGTGCCAGCAGCCAAGATCTCGGAGGAGGGACCGGGGAGCTGTTTTTT.

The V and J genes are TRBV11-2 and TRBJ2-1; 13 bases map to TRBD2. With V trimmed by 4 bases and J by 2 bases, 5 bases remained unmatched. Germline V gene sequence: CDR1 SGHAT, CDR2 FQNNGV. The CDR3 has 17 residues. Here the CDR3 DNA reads TGTGCCAGCAGCTCAACTAGCGGGGGGGCCCCCTACAATGAGCAGTTCTTC. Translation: CASSSTSGGAPYNEQFF.

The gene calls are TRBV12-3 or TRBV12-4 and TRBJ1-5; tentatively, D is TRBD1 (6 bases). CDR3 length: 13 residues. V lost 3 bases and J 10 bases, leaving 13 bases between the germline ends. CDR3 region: CASSFNRVSPQHF. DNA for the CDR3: TGTGCCAGCAGTTTTAACAGGGTCAGCCCCCAGCATTTT.

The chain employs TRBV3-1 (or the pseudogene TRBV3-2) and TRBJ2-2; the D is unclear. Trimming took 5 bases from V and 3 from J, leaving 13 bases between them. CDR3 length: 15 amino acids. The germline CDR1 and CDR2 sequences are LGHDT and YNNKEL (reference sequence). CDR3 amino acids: CASSYRVRDTGELFF. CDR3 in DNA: TGTGCCAGCAGCTACCGGGTGCGCGACACCGGGGAGCTGTTTTTT.

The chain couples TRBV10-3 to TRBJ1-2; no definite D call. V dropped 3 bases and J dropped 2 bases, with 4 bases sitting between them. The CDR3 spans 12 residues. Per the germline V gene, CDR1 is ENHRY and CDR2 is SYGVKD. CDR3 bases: TGTGCCATCAGTGACGTAAACTATGGCTACACCTTC. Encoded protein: CAISDVNYGYTF.

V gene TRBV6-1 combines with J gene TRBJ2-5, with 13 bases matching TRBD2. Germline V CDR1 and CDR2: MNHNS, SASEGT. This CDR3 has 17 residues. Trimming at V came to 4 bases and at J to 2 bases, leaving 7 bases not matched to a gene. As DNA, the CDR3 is TGTGCCAGCAGTGCCAGACTAGCGGGGGGAATACAAGAGACCCAGTACTTC. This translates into CASSARLAGGIQETQYF.

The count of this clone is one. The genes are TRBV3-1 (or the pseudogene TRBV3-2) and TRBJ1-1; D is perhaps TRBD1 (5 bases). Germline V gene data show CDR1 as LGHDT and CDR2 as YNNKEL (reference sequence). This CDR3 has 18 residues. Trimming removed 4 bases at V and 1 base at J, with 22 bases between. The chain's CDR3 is CASSLGESLGGANTEAFF. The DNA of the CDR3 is TGTGCCAGCAGCCTCGGGGAATCCCTAGGAGGGGCGAACACTGAAGCTTTCTTT.

CDR3 sequence (DNA): TGTGCCACCACTCAACCACAGGAAGGGAACACTGAAGCTTTCTTT. Protein sequence: CATTQPQEGNTEAFF. V is TRBV15 and J is TRBJ1-1; D may be TRBD1 (5 bases). CDR1 is LNHNV, CDR2 YYDKDF, per germline (reference sequence). This CDR3 spans 15 amino acids. V lost 7 bases and J 1 base, leaving 16 bases between the germline ends.

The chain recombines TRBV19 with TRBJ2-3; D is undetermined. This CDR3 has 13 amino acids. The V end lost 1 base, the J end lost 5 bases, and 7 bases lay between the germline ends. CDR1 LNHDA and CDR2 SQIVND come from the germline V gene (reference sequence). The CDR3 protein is CASSIGLGDTQYF. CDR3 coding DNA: TGTGCCAGTAGTATAGGGTTGGGAGATACGCAGTATTTT.

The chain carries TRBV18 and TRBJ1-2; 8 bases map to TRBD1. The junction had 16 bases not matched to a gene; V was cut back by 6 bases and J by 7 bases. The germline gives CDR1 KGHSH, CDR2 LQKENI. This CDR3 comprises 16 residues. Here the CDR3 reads CASSFPPFSGGGGYTF. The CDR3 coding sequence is TGTGCCAGCTCTTTTCCCCCCTTTTCAGGGGGCGGTGGCTACACCTTC.

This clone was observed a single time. CDR3 residues: CASSLESPIDYGYTF. The CDR3 nucleotides are TGCGCCAGCAGCCTCGAATCCCCTATTGACTATGGCTACACCTTC. The chain carries TRBV4-1 and TRBJ1-2; D uncertain. V was shortened by 4 bases and J by 3 bases, with 15 bases between the two germline ends. The CDR3 has 15 residues. The V gene's germline CDR1 is MGHRA and CDR2 YSYEKL.